Below, 24 T cell receptor beta chains from the same sample are listed, as sequenced in a study of cytomegalovirus exposure and HLA in healthy donors (dated by TCRdb to the late 2010s). The method behind the library was the immunoSEQ multiplex PCR assay. For the multiplex PCR, a mixture combining 60 forward primers for TCR Vbeta segments and 13 reverse primers for TCR Jbeta segments was used. The clones in this table, taken by TCRdb from immuneACCESS, are in-frame only. Not every clone is retained; where verified, under half of the shortfall comes from an unresolved V gene, and the cause of the rest is unknown. The table kept for this sample lists about 40,000 clones. The ten largest clones add up to over 3.5% of the sample. Sequencing was done on a sample of PBMCs. These receptors were obtained from a male donor in good health and CMV-seronegative.

The chain carries TRBV5-1 and TRBJ2-5, with D possibly being TRBD1 (5 bases). The CDR3 sequence is 14 residues long. Deletions cut 5 bases from V and 4 bases from J, with 15 bases between. Germline loops: CDR1 SGHRS, CDR2 YFSETQ. The CDR3 nucleotides are TGCGCCAGCAGTGGGGCCTCCATGGGAGAGACCCAGTACTTC. Residues: CASSGASMGETQYF. Full variable domain (missing parts from reference TRBV5-1 and TRBJ2-5): KAGVTQTPRYLIKTRGQQVTLSCSPISGHRSVSWYQQTPGQGLQFLFEYFSETQRNKGNFPGRFSGRQFSNSRSEMNVSTLELGDSALYLCASSGASMGETQYFGPGTRLLVL.

The genes are TRBV29-1 and TRBJ2-5; D remains unclear. Germline V gene sequence: CDR1 SQVTM, CDR2 ANQGSEA. V was trimmed by 2 bases and J by 5 bases, leaving 9 bases between them. This CDR3 spans 12 amino acids. CDR3 bases: TGCAGCGTTGAACTCCTCGGGGAGACCCAGTACTTC. Its protein product is CSVELLGETQYF.

The V and J genes are TRBV9 and TRBJ2-5, with TRBD2 matching over 13 bases. CDR1 and CDR2 from the germline V gene are SGDLS and YYNGEE. The CDR3 runs to 15 residues. With 4 bases clipped from V and 3 bases from J, the junction kept 3 bases outside the gene matches. CDR3 nucleotides: TGTGCCAGCAGCATAGGACTAGCGGGGGAAGAGACCCAGTACTTC. Amino acid sequence: CASSIGLAGEETQYF.

The gene calls are TRBV19 and TRBJ1-4; maybe TRBD1 (5 bases). The CDR3 is 14 amino acids. V lost 9 bases to trimming and J lost 6 bases, with 17 bases between them. Germline V gene lookup returns CDR1 LNHDA and CDR2 SQIVND (reference sequence). In DNA form, the CDR3 reads TGTGCCAGCCTACGGGCAGGGAAATATGAAAAACTGTTTTTT. It translates to CASLRAGKYEKLFF.

The rearrangement joins TRBV5-1 to TRBJ2-2; possible D gene TRBD1, 6 bases. The CDR3 totals 14 residues. Germline-derived CDR1 and CDR2 are SGHRS and YFSETQ. V lost 4 bases and J 3 bases, leaving 10 bases between the germline ends. CDR3 residues: CASSPRTDTGELFF. CDR3 bases: TGCGCCAGCAGCCCAAGGACAGACACCGGGGAGCTGTTTTTT.

V usage is TRBV19 and J usage is TRBJ2-7; no reliable D call. CDR1 is LNHDA and CDR2 is SQIVND in the germline V gene (reference sequence). Trimming pared 5 bases from V and 0 bases from J, leaving 14 bases between. This CDR3 has 15 residues. CDR3: CASSDPYGFSYEQYF. CDR3 DNA: TGTGCCAGTAGTGACCCGTACGGGTTCTCCTACGAGCAGTACTTC.

The J gene is TRBJ2-1, the V gene TRBV27; 13 positions agree with TRBD2. After removal of 4 bases from V and 13 bases from J, the junction contained 10 bases not matched to a gene. The CDR3 runs 15 residues. CDR1 is MNHEY and CDR2 is SMNVEV in the germline V gene (reference sequence). In DNA, the CDR3 is TGTGCCAGCAGTTCCGGGACTAGCGGGGCCCTTCCCCAGTTCTTC. It is translated as CASSSGTSGALPQFF.

The chain couples TRBV11-1 to TRBJ1-1; no reliable D call. Germline V lookup: CDR1 SGHAT, CDR2 FQDESV (reference sequence). Trimming took off 7 bases at V and 1 base at J, with 10 bases between the two ends. CDR3 length: 13 residues. CDR3 loop: CASNIPPNTEAFF. The CDR3 nucleotides are TGTGCCAGCAACATCCCTCCGAACACTGAAGCTTTCTTT.

The chain links TRBV5-1 to TRBJ2-3; 12 positions agree with TRBD2. The CDR3 spans 16 residues. Germline assignment: CDR1 SGHRS and CDR2 YFSETQ. The junction had 3 bases not matched to a gene; V was cut back by 4 bases and J by 0 bases. CDR3 coding DNA: TGCGCCAGCAGCCTTACTAGCGGGGGGAGCACAGATACGCAGTATTTT. The encoded protein is CASSLTSGGSTDTQYF.

The V call is TRBV5-1, the J call TRBJ2-3; 9 nucleotides agree with TRBD2. The germline V gene has CDR1 SGHRS and CDR2 YFSETQ. This CDR3 is built from 15 residues. J was trimmed by 3 bases and V by 4 bases; bases with no gene match: 6. The CDR3 coding sequence is TGCGCCAGCAGCCGGGCGACTAGCGGAACAGATACGCAGTATTTT. Residues: CASSRATSGTDTQYF.

The genes are TRBV28 and TRBJ2-5, with D possibly matching TRBD2 (5 bases). CDR1 MDHEN and CDR2 SYDVKM come from the germline V gene. The CDR3 covers 13 residues. V was pared by 5 bases and J by 4 bases, with 11 bases between. For the CDR3, the DNA is TGTGCCAGCAGTCCCCGGACTGGAGAGACCCAGTACTTC. Translated, it gives CASSPRTGETQYF.

CDR3 sequence: CASRIAGIVLNQPQHF. For the CDR3, the DNA is TGTGCCAGCAGAATTGCAGGGATAGTACTCAATCAGCCCCAGCATTTT. The chain combines TRBV28 with TRBJ1-5; possibly TRBD1 for D (5 bases). The germline V gene has CDR1 MDHEN and CDR2 SYDVKM. Trimming shortened V by 6 bases and J by 3 bases, and 18 bases separated the two germline ends. The CDR3 is made up of 16 amino acids.

The gene calls are TRBV6-1 and TRBJ1-1; D ambiguous. Germline V gene sequence: CDR1 MNHNS, CDR2 SASEGT. CDR3 length: 12 amino acids. Trimming stripped 8 bases from V and 5 bases from J, with 12 bases between. The chain's CDR3 is CASARGTTEAFF. The CDR3 coding sequence is TGTGCCAGCGCCCGGGGAACTACTGAAGCTTTCTTT.

The chain couples TRBV5-1 to TRBJ2-3; 7 bases match TRBD2. Germline CDR1 reads SGHRS; CDR2 reads YFSETQ. V lost 0 bases and J lost 1; bases outside the gene matches: 11. The CDR3 extends over 18 amino acids. The CDR3 region is CASSLGVSMGGGTDTQYF. Here the CDR3 DNA reads TGCGCCAGCAGCTTGGGTGTGTCGATGGGGGGGGGCACAGATACGCAGTATTTT.

This rearrangement joins TRBV5-1 to TRBJ1-3, with D possibly matching TRBD1 (6 bases). Looked up from germline, CDR1 is SGHRS and CDR2 is YFSETQ. V lost 5 bases and J lost 0, with 6 bases in between. This CDR3 has 13 amino acids. CDR3 DNA: TGCGCCAGCAGGGGGGCCTCTGGAAACACCATATATTTT. Translated: CASRGASGNTIYF.

The chain carries TRBV28 and TRBJ1-5; a weak D match, TRBD1 (6 bases). V dropped 3 bases and J dropped 6 bases, with 15 bases sitting between them. CDR1 is MDHEN and CDR2 is SYDVKM in the germline V gene. The CDR3 totals 15 residues. CDR3 in DNA: TGTGCCAGCAGTTTTATAGGGGGGGGGACTCAGCCCCAGCATTTT. It translates to CASSFIGGGTQPQHF.

The chain carries TRBV6-5 and TRBJ1-6; the match to TRBD1 covers 9 bases. V lost 6 bases, J lost 2 bases, and 2 bases stayed unmatched. CDR3 size: 15 residues. Looked up from germline, CDR1 is MNHEY and CDR2 is SVGAGI. The chain's CDR3 is CASSRTGAYNSPLHF. Here the CDR3 DNA reads TGTGCCAGCAGCCGGACAGGGGCCTATAATTCACCCCTCCACTTT.

V and J are TRBV19 and TRBJ1-2; 8 bases line up with TRBD1. The V segment lost 0 bases and the J segment 8 bases; nucleotides outside the gene matches: 8. There are 15 residues in the CDR3. In germline, CDR1 is LNHDA, CDR2 SQIVND (reference sequence). The DNA for the CDR3 is TGTGCCAGTAGTATAGATGGCCAGGGGGCGAGGGGCTACACCTTC. The encoded protein is CASSIDGQGARGYTF.

J is TRBJ2-5 and V is TRBV25-1; no firm D call. The CDR3 totals 15 residues. CDR1 MGHDK and CDR2 SYGVNS come from the germline V gene. With 4 bases removed from V and 0 bases from J, the gap between germline ends came to 12 bases. CDR3 region: CASSGLWPYQETQYF. The CDR3 DNA reads as TGTGCCAGCAGTGGCCTTTGGCCTTACCAAGAGACCCAGTACTTC.

The rearrangement joins TRBV18 to TRBJ2-1; D unclear. Deletions cut 4 bases from V and 8 bases from J, with 15 bases between. Germline CDR1 and CDR2: KGHSH and LQKENI. The CDR3 is 14 amino acids. CDR3 DNA sequence: TGTGCCAGCTCACGGTCAGAGGTCCCTCATGAGCAGTTCTTC. Amino acid sequence: CASSRSEVPHEQFF.

The J gene is TRBJ2-2, the V gene TRBV11-1; D might be TRBD1 (5 bases). The length of the CDR3 is 14 residues. V dropped 5 bases and J dropped 4 bases, with 11 bases sitting between them. Per germline, CDR1 SGHAT and CDR2 FQDESV (reference sequence). CDR3 DNA: TGTGCCAGCAGCGTGACAGAAGGCACCGGGGAGCTGTTTTTT. It encodes CASSVTEGTGELFF.

This sequence joins TRBV29-1 and TRBJ1-1, with D perhaps TRBD1 (5 bases). The germline gives CDR1 SQVTM, CDR2 ANQGSEA. V lost 6 bases and J lost 0, with 11 bases in between. The CDR3 length is 13 residues. CDR3 protein: CSVATGLNTEAFF. CDR3 in DNA: TGCAGCGTGGCTACAGGTTTGAACACTGAAGCTTTCTTT.

This chain connects TRBV6-6 to TRBJ2-1; TRBD1 matches at 9 bases. The CDR3 loop spans 15 amino acids. V lost 1 base and J lost 6; bases outside the gene matches: 4. Germline V gene lookup returns CDR1 MNHNY and CDR2 SVGAGI (reference sequence). The CDR3: CASSYLGTGSNEQFF. The CDR3 DNA reads as TGTGCCAGCAGTTACTTAGGGACAGGGAGCAATGAGCAGTTCTTC.

The chain links TRBV27 to TRBJ1-6, with 7 bases aligning to TRBD1. The CDR3 loop spans 14 amino acids. Per germline, CDR1 MNHEY and CDR2 SMNVEV (reference sequence). The J segment lost 6 bases and the V segment lost 6 bases, leaving 5 bases of the junction unmatched. CDR3 sequence (DNA): TGTGCCAGCAGGAGGGACAGAGGTAATTCACCCCTCCACTTT. Its translation is CASRRDRGNSPLHF.